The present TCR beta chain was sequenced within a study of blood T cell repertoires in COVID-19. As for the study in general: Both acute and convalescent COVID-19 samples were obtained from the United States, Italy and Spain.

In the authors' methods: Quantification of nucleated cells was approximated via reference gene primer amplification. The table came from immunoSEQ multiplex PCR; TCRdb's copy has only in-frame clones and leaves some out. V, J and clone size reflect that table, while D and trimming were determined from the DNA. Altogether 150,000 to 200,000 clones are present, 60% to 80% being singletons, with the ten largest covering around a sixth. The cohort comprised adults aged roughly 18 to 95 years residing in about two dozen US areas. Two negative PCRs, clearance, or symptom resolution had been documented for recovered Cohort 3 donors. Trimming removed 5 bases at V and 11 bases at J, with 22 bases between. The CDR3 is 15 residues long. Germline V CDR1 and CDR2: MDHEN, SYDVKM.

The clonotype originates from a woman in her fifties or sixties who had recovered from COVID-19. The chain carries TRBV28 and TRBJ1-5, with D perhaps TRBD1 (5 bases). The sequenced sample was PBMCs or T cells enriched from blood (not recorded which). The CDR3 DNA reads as TGTGCCAGCAGTAATCGCGGGGGATTGGGTATTGCCCAGCATTTT. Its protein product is CASSNRGGLGIAQHF.